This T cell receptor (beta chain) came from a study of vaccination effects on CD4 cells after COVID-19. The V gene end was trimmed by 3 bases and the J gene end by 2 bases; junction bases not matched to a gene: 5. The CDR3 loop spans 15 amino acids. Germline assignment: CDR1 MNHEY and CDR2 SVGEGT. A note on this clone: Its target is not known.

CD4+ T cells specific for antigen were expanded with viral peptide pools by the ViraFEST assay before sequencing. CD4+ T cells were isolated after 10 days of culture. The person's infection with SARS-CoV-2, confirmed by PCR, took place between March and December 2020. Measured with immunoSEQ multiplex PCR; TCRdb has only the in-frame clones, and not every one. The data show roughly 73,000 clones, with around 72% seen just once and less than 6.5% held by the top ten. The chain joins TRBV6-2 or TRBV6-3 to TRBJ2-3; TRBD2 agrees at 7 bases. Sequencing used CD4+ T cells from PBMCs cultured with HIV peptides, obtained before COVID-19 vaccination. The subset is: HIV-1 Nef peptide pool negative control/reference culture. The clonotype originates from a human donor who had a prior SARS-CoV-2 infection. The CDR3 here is CASSYFAGDTDTQYF. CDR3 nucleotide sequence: TGTGCCAGCAGTTATTTCGCGGGGGACACAGATACGCAGTATTTT.